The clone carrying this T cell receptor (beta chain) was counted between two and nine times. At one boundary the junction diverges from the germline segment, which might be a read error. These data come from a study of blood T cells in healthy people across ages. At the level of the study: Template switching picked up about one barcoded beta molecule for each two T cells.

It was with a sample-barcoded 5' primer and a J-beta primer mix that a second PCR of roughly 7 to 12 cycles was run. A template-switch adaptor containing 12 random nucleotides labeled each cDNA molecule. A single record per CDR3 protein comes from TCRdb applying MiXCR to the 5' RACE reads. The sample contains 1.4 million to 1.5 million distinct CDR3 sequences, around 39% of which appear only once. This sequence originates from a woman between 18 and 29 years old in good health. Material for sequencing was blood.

CDR3 sequence reads: CASSLGLAESTDTQYF. The CDR3 DNA follows: TGTGCCAGCAGTTTAGGTCTAGCGGAAAGCACAGATACGCAGTATTTT. The chain employs TRBV5-1 and TRBJ2-3, with TRBD2 identical over 7 bases. Germline V gene lookup returns CDR1 SGHRS and CDR2 YFSETQ. The CDR3 spans 16 residues.